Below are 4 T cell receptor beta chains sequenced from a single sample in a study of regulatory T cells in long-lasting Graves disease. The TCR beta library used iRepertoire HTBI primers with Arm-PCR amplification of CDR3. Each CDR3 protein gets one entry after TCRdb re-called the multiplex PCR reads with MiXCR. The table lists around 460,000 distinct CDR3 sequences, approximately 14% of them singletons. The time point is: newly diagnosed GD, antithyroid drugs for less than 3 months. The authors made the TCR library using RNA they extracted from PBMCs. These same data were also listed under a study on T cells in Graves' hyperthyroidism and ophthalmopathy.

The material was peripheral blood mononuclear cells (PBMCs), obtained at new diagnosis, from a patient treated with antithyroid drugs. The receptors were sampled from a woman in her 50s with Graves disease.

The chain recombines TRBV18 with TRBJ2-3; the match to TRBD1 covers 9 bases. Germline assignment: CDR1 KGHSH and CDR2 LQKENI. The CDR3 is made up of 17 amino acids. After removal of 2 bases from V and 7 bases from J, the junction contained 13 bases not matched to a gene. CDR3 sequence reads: CASSPREQGAKLNTQYF. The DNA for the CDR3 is TGTGCCAGCTCACCAAGGGAACAGGGGGCGAAATTGAATACGCAGTATTTT.

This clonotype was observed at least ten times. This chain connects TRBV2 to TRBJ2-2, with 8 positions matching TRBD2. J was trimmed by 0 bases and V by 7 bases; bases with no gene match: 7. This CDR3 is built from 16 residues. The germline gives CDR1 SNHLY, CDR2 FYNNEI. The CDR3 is CASISTSGPNTGELFF. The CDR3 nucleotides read TGTGCCAGCATCTCTACTAGCGGACCGAACACCGGGGAGCTGTTTTTT.

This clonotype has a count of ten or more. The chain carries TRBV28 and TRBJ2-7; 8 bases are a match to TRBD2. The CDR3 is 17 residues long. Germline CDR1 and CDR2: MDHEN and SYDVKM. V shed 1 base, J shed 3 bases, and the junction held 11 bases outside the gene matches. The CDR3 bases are TGTGCCAGCAGTTTATTTAGCGGGGATACCTGGGGCTACGAGCAGTACTTC. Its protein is CASSLFSGDTWGYEQYF.

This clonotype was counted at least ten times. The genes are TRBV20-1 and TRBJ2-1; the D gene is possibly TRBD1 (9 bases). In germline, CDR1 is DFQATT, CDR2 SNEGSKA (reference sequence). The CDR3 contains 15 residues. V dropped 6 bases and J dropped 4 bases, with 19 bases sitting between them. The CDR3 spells CSASGGGTGYNEQFF. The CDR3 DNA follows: TGCAGTGCCTCTGGCGGGGGGACAGGGTACAATGAGCAGTTCTTC.